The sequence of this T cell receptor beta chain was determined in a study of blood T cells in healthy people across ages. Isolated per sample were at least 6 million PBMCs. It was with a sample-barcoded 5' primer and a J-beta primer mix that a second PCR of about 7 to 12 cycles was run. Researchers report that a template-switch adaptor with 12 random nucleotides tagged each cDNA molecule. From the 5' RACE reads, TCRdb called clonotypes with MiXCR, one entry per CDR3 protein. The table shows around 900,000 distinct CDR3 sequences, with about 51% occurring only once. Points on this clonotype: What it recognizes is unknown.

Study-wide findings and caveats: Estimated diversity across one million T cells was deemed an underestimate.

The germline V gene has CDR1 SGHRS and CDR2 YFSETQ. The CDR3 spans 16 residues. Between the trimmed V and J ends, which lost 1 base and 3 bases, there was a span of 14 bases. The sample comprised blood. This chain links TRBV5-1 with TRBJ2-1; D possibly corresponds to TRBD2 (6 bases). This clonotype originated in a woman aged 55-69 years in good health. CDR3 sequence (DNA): TGCGCCAGCAGCTTGTTTCACGGGAGTGTCTACAATGAGCAGTTCTTC. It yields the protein CASSLFHGSVYNEQFF.